This is a list of T cell receptor beta chains from one sample in a study of T cell responses to AZD1222 COVID-19 vaccine. Profiled with immunoSEQ multiplex PCR; TCRdb holds only in-frame clones, not every one. The sample lists around 99,000 clones, roughly 88% occurring once. The specimen was peripheral blood, collected on day 0 of MenACWY control vaccination. Receptors were obtained from an adult in good health. CDR3s include the opening cysteine and the closing phenylalanine or tryptophan. D genes are given only for firm matches. A row's size may be missing; if present it is once, few, many or a size class.

clone size: -
J gene: TRBJ1-5
CDR3 length: 17
D gene: -
V gene: TRBV28
CDR3 DNA: TGTGCCAGCGGCAGACTACTCTTAGGTGGGGTCGATCAGCCCCAGCATTTT
CDR3 protein: CASGRLLLGGVDQPQHF

clone size: -
J gene: TRBJ2-7
CDR3 length: 14
D gene: TRBD2
V gene: TRBV28
CDR3 DNA: TGTGCCAGCAAACTGGGAGGGAGCTCCTACGAGCAGTACTTC
CDR3 protein: CASKLGGSSYEQYF

clone size: -
J gene: TRBJ2-1
CDR3 length: 15
D gene: -
V gene: TRBV7-2
CDR3 DNA: TGTGCCAGCAGCTTAGTACGGAGCTCCTACAATGAGCAGTTCTTC
CDR3 protein: CASSLVRSSYNEQFF

clone size: -
J gene: TRBJ1-6
CDR3 length: 14
D gene: TRBD1
V gene: TRBV9
CDR3 DNA: TGTGCCAGCAGCGCCCGGGACAGAAATTCACCCCTCCACTTT
CDR3 protein: CASSARDRNSPLHF

clone size: few
J gene: TRBJ1-5
CDR3 length: 14
D gene: -
V gene: TRBV6-2/TRBV6-3
CDR3 DNA: TGTGCCAGCAGTTACGGGGGGGAAAATCAGCCCCAGCATTTT
CDR3 protein: CASSYGGENQPQHF

clone size: -
J gene: TRBJ2-1
CDR3 length: 18
D gene: TRBD2
V gene: TRBV6-6
CDR3 DNA: TGTGCCAGCAGTCTCCTAGCGGGAGGGATGAGCTCCTACAATGAGCAGTTCTTC
CDR3 protein: CASSLLAGGMSSYNEQFF

clone size: -
J gene: TRBJ1-3
CDR3 length: 15
D gene: TRBD1
V gene: TRBV5-1
CDR3 DNA: TGCGCCAGCAGCTCGGGACAGGCTCTTGGAAACACCATATATTTT
CDR3 protein: CASSSGQALGNTIYF

clone size: -
J gene: TRBJ1-4
CDR3 length: 13
D gene: -
V gene: TRBV4-2
CDR3 DNA: TGTGCCAGCAGCCCCCAAGAGGGTGAAAAACTGTTTTTT
CDR3 protein: CASSPQEGEKLFF

clone size: -
J gene: TRBJ2-4
CDR3 length: 13
D gene: -
V gene: TRBV5-5
CDR3 DNA: TGTGCCAGCAGCTTGGAATGGGGTATGGCTCAGTACTTC
CDR3 protein: CASSLEWGMAQYF

clone size: -
J gene: TRBJ2-1
CDR3 length: 13
D gene: TRBD2
V gene: TRBV28
CDR3 DNA: TGTGCCACTCGACTAGCGAGACACAATGAGCAGTTCTTC
CDR3 protein: CATRLARHNEQFF

clone size: -
J gene: TRBJ2-7
CDR3 length: 14
D gene: -
V gene: TRBV5-4
CDR3 DNA: TGTGCCAGCAGTCCGGAGGGCGGTTCCTACGAGCAGTACTTC
CDR3 protein: CASSPEGGSYEQYF

clone size: -
J gene: TRBJ2-5
CDR3 length: 15
D gene: -
V gene: TRBV5-1
CDR3 DNA: TGCGCCAGCAGCTTGGACGGCTACTTCCAAGAGACCCAGTACTTC
CDR3 protein: CASSLDGYFQETQYF

clone size: -
J gene: TRBJ2-1
CDR3 length: 15
D gene: -
V gene: TRBV28
CDR3 DNA: TGTGCCATCGTTAGGCAGCTTGGAACTGGTGGGGAGCAGTTCTTC
CDR3 protein: CAIVRQLGTGGEQFF

clone size: -
J gene: TRBJ2-7
CDR3 length: 16
D gene: TRBD2
V gene: TRBV4-1
CDR3 DNA: TGCGCCAGCAGCCAGGGAATAGCGGGAGGGCGGTACGAGCAGTACTTC
CDR3 protein: CASSQGIAGGRYEQYF

clone size: -
J gene: TRBJ1-6
CDR3 length: 16
D gene: TRBD1
V gene: TRBV9
CDR3 DNA: TGTGCCAGCAGCGTAGCGGACAGGTCGAATAATTCACCCCTCCACTTT
CDR3 protein: CASSVADRSNNSPLHF

clone size: -
J gene: TRBJ1-2
CDR3 length: 13
D gene: -
V gene: TRBV12-3/TRBV12-4
CDR3 DNA: TGTGCCAGCAACCTGGGCTCTAACTATGGCTACACCTTC
CDR3 protein: CASNLGSNYGYTF

clone size: once
J gene: TRBJ1-1
CDR3 length: 12
D gene: -
V gene: TRBV7-8
CDR3 DNA: TGTGCCAGCAGCCGGACATGGGCTGAAGCTTTCTTT
CDR3 protein: CASSRTWAEAFF

clone size: few
J gene: TRBJ2-7
CDR3 length: 18
D gene: TRBD1
V gene: TRBV5-1
CDR3 DNA: TGCGCCAGCAGCCCGGGCAAAGACAGGGGGCGTTCAGTCGGCCGGAAGTACTTC
CDR3 protein: CASSPGKDRGRSVGRKYF

clone size: -
J gene: TRBJ1-5
CDR3 length: 16
D gene: TRBD1
V gene: TRBV18
CDR3 DNA: TGTGCCAGCTCACCAACTGACAGGGGGAAATATCAGCCCCAGCATTTT
CDR3 protein: CASSPTDRGKYQPQHF

clone size: -
J gene: TRBJ2-3
CDR3 length: 16
D gene: TRBD1
V gene: TRBV5-6
CDR3 DNA: TGTGCCAGCAGCCAATCCGGGACAGGTAGCACAGATACGCAGTATTTT
CDR3 protein: CASSQSGTGSTDTQYF

clone size: -
J gene: TRBJ1-5
CDR3 length: 15
D gene: -
V gene: TRBV19
CDR3 DNA: TGTGCCAGTAGTATAAGACAAGCTAGCAATCAGCCCCAGCATTTT
CDR3 protein: CASSIRQASNQPQHF

clone size: -
J gene: TRBJ2-3
CDR3 length: 16
D gene: TRBD2
V gene: TRBV7-6
CDR3 DNA: TGTGCCAGCAGCGGGATCCTAGCGGGGTCCACAGATACGCAGTATTTT
CDR3 protein: CASSGILAGSTDTQYF

clone size: -
J gene: TRBJ2-2
CDR3 length: 14
D gene: -
V gene: TRBV6-5
CDR3 DNA: TGTGCCAGCGGGGCCGGGACTCTCACCGGGGAGCTGTTTTTT
CDR3 protein: CASGAGTLTGELFF

clone size: -
J gene: TRBJ2-3
CDR3 length: 17
D gene: TRBD1
V gene: TRBV7-7
CDR3 DNA: TGTGCCAGCAGCTTAGGGGGACAGGTTCAGGCAGCAGATACGCAGTATTTT
CDR3 protein: CASSLGGQVQAADTQYF

clone size: -
J gene: TRBJ2-5
CDR3 length: 15
D gene: -
V gene: TRBV5-1
CDR3 DNA: TGCGCCAGCAGCTTGGTGGTAGCGTTAAAAGAGACCCAGTACTTC
CDR3 protein: CASSLVVALKETQYF

clone size: -
J gene: TRBJ2-2
CDR3 length: 13
D gene: TRBD1
V gene: TRBV19
CDR3 DNA: TGTGCCAGCGCGGACAGGGTGGCCGGGGAGCTGTTTTTT
CDR3 protein: CASADRVAGELFF

clone size: -
J gene: TRBJ2-7
CDR3 length: 16
D gene: -
V gene: TRBV7-8
CDR3 DNA: TGTGCCAGCAGCTTAGTGGAGCAGGGAGGAATCTACGAGCAGTACTTC
CDR3 protein: CASSLVEQGGIYEQYF

clone size: -
J gene: TRBJ1-6
CDR3 length: 13
D gene: -
V gene: TRBV7-9
CDR3 DNA: TGTGCCAGCAGCTTAGGAGAGAATTCACCCCTCCACTTT
CDR3 protein: CASSLGENSPLHF

clone size: -
J gene: TRBJ1-2
CDR3 length: 12
D gene: -
V gene: TRBV12-3/TRBV12-4
CDR3 DNA: TGTGCCAGCAGACCTCGAGGGAAAGGCTACACCTTC
CDR3 protein: CASRPRGKGYTF

clone size: -
J gene: TRBJ1-4
CDR3 length: 13
D gene: -
V gene: TRBV11-3
CDR3 DNA: TGTGCCAGCAGCTTAGCCAGGGGTGAAAAACTGTTTTTT
CDR3 protein: CASSLARGEKLFF

clone size: few
J gene: TRBJ2-7
CDR3 length: 15
D gene: TRBD2
V gene: TRBV6-4
CDR3 DNA: TGTGCCAGCAGTGAAGGGACTAGCGGGGCCTACGAGCAGTACTTC
CDR3 protein: CASSEGTSGAYEQYF

clone size: once
J gene: TRBJ1-5
CDR3 length: 15
D gene: -
V gene: TRBV3-1/TRBV3-2
CDR3 DNA: TGTGCCAGCAGCCAAGTTCTCACAGAATCTCAGCCCCAGCATTTT
CDR3 protein: CASSQVLTESQPQHF

clone size: -
J gene: TRBJ1-6
CDR3 length: 12
D gene: -
V gene: TRBV7-2
CDR3 DNA: TGTGCCAGCAGCTCCAACCATTCACCCCTCCACTTT
CDR3 protein: CASSSNHSPLHF

clone size: -
J gene: TRBJ2-6
CDR3 length: 17
D gene: -
V gene: TRBV7-2
CDR3 DNA: TGTGCCAGCAGCTTAGGGGCGCCGGGCTCTGGGGCCAACGTCCTGACTTTC
CDR3 protein: CASSLGAPGSGANVLTF

clone size: -
J gene: TRBJ2-3
CDR3 length: 13
D gene: TRBD2
V gene: TRBV12-3/TRBV12-4
CDR3 DNA: TGTGCCAGCAGCTACGGGGGGTCTGATACGCAGTATTTT
CDR3 protein: CASSYGGSDTQYF

clone size: -
J gene: TRBJ1-5
CDR3 length: 12
D gene: -
V gene: TRBV28
CDR3 DNA: TGTGCCAGCGCGTCGCCTGATCAGCCCCAGCATTTT
CDR3 protein: CASASPDQPQHF

clone size: -
J gene: TRBJ1-5
CDR3 length: 15
D gene: TRBD1
V gene: TRBV19
CDR3 DNA: TGTGCCAGTAGTTACAGGGGTTCGAGCAATCAGCCCCAGCATTTT
CDR3 protein: CASSYRGSSNQPQHF